These 2 T cell receptor beta chains were sequenced from one sample in a study of PD-1 blockade in mismatch repair-deficient tumors. Some clones are missing from TCRdb's copy, which holds only in-frame ones; the method was immunoSEQ multiplex PCR. The data hold 100,000 or so clones, with approximately 80% observed a single time. This specimen consisted of peripheral blood, obtained 35 to 37 weeks after starting pembrolizumab. The receptors here all came from an adult with mismatch repair-deficient cancer.

The chain has TRBV29-1 and TRBJ2-5; D not certain. Germline CDR1 and CDR2: SQVTM and ANQGSEA. This CDR3 comprises 12 residues. The V gene lost 0 bases and the J gene lost 2 bases, with 4 bases spanning the gap. The CDR3 sequence is CSVEEWQETQYF. CDR3 bases: TGCAGCGTTGAAGAGTGGCAAGAGACCCAGTACTTC.

The CDR3 spells CASSGTGDNQPQHF. The CDR3, as DNA: TGTGCCAGTAGTGGGACAGGGGACAATCAGCCCCAGCATTTT. The rearrangement links TRBV19 to TRBJ1-5; 10 bases agree with TRBD1. This CDR3 has 14 amino acids. Germline loops: CDR1 LNHDA, CDR2 SQIVND (reference sequence). J lost 3 bases, V lost 5 bases, and 1 base had no gene match.